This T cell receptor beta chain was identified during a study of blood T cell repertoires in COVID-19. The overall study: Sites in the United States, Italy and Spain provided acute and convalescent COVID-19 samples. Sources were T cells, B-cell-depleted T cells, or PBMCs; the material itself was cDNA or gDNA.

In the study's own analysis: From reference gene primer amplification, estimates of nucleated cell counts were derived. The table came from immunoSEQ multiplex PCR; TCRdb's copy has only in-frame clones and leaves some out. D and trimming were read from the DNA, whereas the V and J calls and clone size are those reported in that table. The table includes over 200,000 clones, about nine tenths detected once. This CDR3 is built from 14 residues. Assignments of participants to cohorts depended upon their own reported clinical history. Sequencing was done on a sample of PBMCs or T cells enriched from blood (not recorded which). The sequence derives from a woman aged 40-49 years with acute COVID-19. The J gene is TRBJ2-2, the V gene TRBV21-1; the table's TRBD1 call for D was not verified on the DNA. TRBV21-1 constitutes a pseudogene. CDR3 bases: TGTGCCAGCACCGGGACAGGGGTTGACGGGGAGCTGTTTTTT. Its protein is CASTGTGVDGELFF.